Below, 15 T cell receptor beta chains from the same sample are listed, as sequenced in a study of early T cells in non-severe SARS-CoV-2 infection (dated by TCRdb to the early 2020s). Library creation used 5' RACE. Sequencing used a NextSeq 500. TCRdb ran its own pipeline on the public reads, namely fastp trimming at Q25 and MiXCR clone calling, and kept in-frame beta chains. Duplicate CDR3 protein sequences are folded into a single record with the most common DNA and genes. A total of 35,000 to 45,000 distinct CDR3 sequences appear in this sample, 5.8% of them only once. 6.5% to 8.5% of the sample is held by the ten biggest clonotypes. The source material was whole blood. These receptors originate from an adult who was a healthcare worker with PCR-confirmed SARS-CoV-2 infection or an uninfected control (not recorded which).

This clonotype turned up a few times. This chain links TRBV5-1 with TRBJ2-3, with 7 bases aligning to TRBD2. Germline CDR1 and CDR2: SGHRS and YFSETQ. This CDR3 contains 17 residues. Losses at the gene ends were 2 bases for V and 7 bases for J; bases not matched to a gene: 16. CDR3 coding DNA: TGCGCCAGCAGCTTCTCGTCCGCCGGGGGGAGTGGGAATACGCAGTATTTT. Translated: CASSFSSAGGSGNTQYF.

The chain employs TRBV5-3 and TRBJ2-5, with D perhaps given as TRBD1 or TRBD2 (5 bases each). TRBV5-3 is noted as an ORF with a role that remains uncertain. The CDR3 loop spans 17 amino acids. V shed 5 bases and J shed 2 bases, with 22 bases lying between them. CDR3 bases: TGTGCCAGAAGGAACGGGGAGACAGCAAAAGAACAAGAGACCCAGTACTTC. Protein sequence: CARRNGETAKEQETQYF.

This clonotype occurred a few times. V gene TRBV27 combines with J gene TRBJ2-7; D is uncertain. There are 13 residues in the CDR3. Germline loops: CDR1 MNHEY, CDR2 SMNVEV (reference sequence). Trimming took 2 bases from V and 4 from J, leaving 9 bases between them. Here the CDR3 reads CASSLARTYEQYF. The CDR3 bases are TGTGCCAGCAGTTTAGCCAGGACGTACGAGCAGTACTTC.

On this clonotype: A read error may explain this, as a much larger clone is one base away. V and J are TRBV7-2 and TRBJ2-1, with 7 bases that match TRBD1. Germline CDR1 is SGHTA and CDR2 is FQGNSA. This CDR3 has 15 amino acids. In nucleotides, the CDR3 is TGTGGCAGCAGCCAGGGACAGAGCCCCTACAATGAGCAGTTCTTC. It translates to CGSSQGQSPYNEQFF.

In its sample, this clonotype was seen a few times. The V and J genes are TRBV20-1 and TRBJ2-3; tentative D call: TRBD2 (5 bases). CDR1 and CDR2 (germline): DFQATT, SNEGSKA (reference sequence). The CDR3 length is 14 residues. The V and J ends lost 7 bases and 4 bases respectively, with 18 bases between them. The CDR3 region is CSGGALTGADTQYF. The DNA for the CDR3 is TGCAGTGGGGGAGCCCTAACTGGGGCAGATACGCAGTATTTT.

This clonotype was counted ten times or more. V is TRBV5-1 and J is TRBJ1-1; D is perhaps TRBD1 (5 bases). Germline V gene lookup returns CDR1 SGHRS and CDR2 YFSETQ. This CDR3 contains 15 residues. The ends were cut back, 1 base at V and 1 base at J, with 11 bases in the middle. Here the CDR3 reads CASSLWAGRNTEAFF. For the CDR3, the DNA is TGCGCCAGCAGCTTGTGGGCAGGGAGGAACACTGAAGCTTTCTTT. Full variable domain (outside the CDR3, taken from reference TRBV5-1 and TRBJ1-1): KAGVTQTPRYLIKTRGQQVTLSCSPISGHRSVSWYQQTPGQGLQFLFEYFSETQRNKGNFPGRFSGRQFSNSRSEMNVSTLELGDSALYLCASSLWAGRNTEAFFGQGTRLTVV.

This clonotype has ten or more counts. The rearrangement uses TRBV6-6 and TRBJ2-1; TRBD2 aligns across 8 bases. The CDR3 is 17 amino acids. Per the germline V gene, CDR1 is MNHNY and CDR2 is SVGAGI (reference sequence). V shed 0 bases, J shed 5 bases, and the junction held 9 bases outside the gene matches. This chain's CDR3 is CASSYSISGGRDNEQFF. CDR3 DNA: TGTGCCAGCAGTTACTCGATAAGCGGGGGAAGGGACAATGAGCAGTTCTTC.

This clonotype was detected ten times or more. CDR3 sequence: CASSGHPYNEQFF. The CDR3 DNA is TGTGCCAGCAGTGGACACCCCTACAATGAGCAGTTCTTC. V is TRBV25-1 and J is TRBJ2-1, with D hard to call. The CDR3 totals 13 residues. Deletions cut 4 bases from V and 2 bases from J, with 6 bases between. The germline V gene has CDR1 MGHDK and CDR2 SYGVNS.

J is TRBJ2-7 and V is TRBV12-3 or TRBV12-4; a possible D gene is TRBD1 (5 bases). With 8 bases removed from V and 0 bases from J, the gap between germline ends came to 8 bases. There are 12 residues in the CDR3. This CDR3 reads CASRQTSYEQYF. The CDR3 region has the DNA TGTGCCAGCCGACAGACCTCCTACGAGCAGTACTTC.

This clonotype occurred many times. The chain recombines TRBV5-1 with TRBJ1-4; 9 nucleotides line up with TRBD1. CDR1 is SGHRS and CDR2 is YFSETQ in the germline V gene. V trimming: 2 bases; J trimming: 7 bases; junction bases outside the gene matches: 9. There are 16 residues in the CDR3. The CDR3 spells CASSLSWDRVGEKLFF. The CDR3 DNA sequence: TGCGCCAGCAGCTTAAGTTGGGACAGGGTTGGTGAAAAACTGTTTTTT.

This clonotype was seen at least ten times. The rearrangement joins TRBV30 to TRBJ2-6; D is unclear. V was shortened by 7 bases and J by 1 base, with 11 bases between the two germline ends. CDR3 length equals 14 residues. The germline gives CDR1 GTSNPN, CDR2 SVGIG (reference sequence). The CDR3 reads CASAFRSGANVLTF. CDR3 bases: TGTGCCTCCGCATTTCGGTCTGGGGCCAACGTCCTGACTTTC.

This clonotype was counted a few times. This chain links TRBV2 with TRBJ1-3, with no clear D. The germline gives CDR1 SNHLY, CDR2 FYNNEI. Trimming took off 9 bases at V and 8 bases at J, with 8 bases between the two ends. The CDR3 consists of 10 residues. The CDR3 DNA sequence: TGTGCCAGTGCAGCCTACACCATATATTTT. Translation: CASAAYTIYF.

This clonotype was recorded many times. The chain carries TRBV6-5 and TRBJ1-2; perhaps TRBD1 as D (6 bases). The CDR3 has 14 amino acids. CDR1 and CDR2 (germline): MNHEY, SVGAGI. V was clipped by 7 bases and J by 4 bases, with 16 bases between them. CDR3: CASTLTTGVYGYTF. CDR3 in DNA: TGTGCCAGCACCCTAACGACAGGTGTCTATGGCTACACCTTC.

V is TRBV5-4 and J is TRBJ2-7; TRBD1 matches at 7 bases. Looked up from germline, CDR1 is SGHNT and CDR2 is YYREEE (reference sequence). Unmatched junction bases numbered 4, after V lost 4 bases and J lost 0 bases. The CDR3 sequence is 14 residues long. Here the CDR3 reads CASSKGQNSYEQYF. The CDR3 nucleotides are TGTGCCAGCAGCAAGGGACAGAACTCCTACGAGCAGTACTTC.

This clonotype has ten or more counts. The rearrangement joins TRBV3-1 to TRBJ2-7; 7 bases fit TRBD1. CDR3 length: 14 amino acids. The ends lost 3 bases at V and 6 bases at J; junction bases unmatched: 8. CDR1 is LGHDT and CDR2 is YNNKEL in the germline V gene (reference sequence). The CDR3 nucleotides read TGTGCCAGCAGCCACCCGGGACAGATTTCCGAGCAGTACTTC. Protein: CASSHPGQISEQYF.